One and the same sample provided the 14 T cell receptor beta chains below, sequenced in a study of cytomegalovirus exposure and HLA in healthy donors. Profiling relied on immunoSEQ multiplex PCR, and the TCRdb table lists in-frame clones only, not all of them. The sample shows 160,000 or so clones, more than 70% of them seen only once. The sample was PBMCs. The receptors come from a man aged 18 to 30 in good health and CMV-seronegative.

This clone is a singleton in its sample. The rearrangement joins TRBV6-1 to TRBJ1-2, with D tentatively TRBD1 (6 bases). The CDR3 contains 13 residues. Germline CDR1 MNHNS, CDR2 SASEGT. V lost 3 bases and J 7 bases, leaving 12 bases between the germline ends. The CDR3 nucleotides are TGTGCCAGCAGTGACAACAGGGAGGGTGGCTACACCTTC. Translation gives CASSDNREGGYTF.

The chain recombines TRBV10-3 with TRBJ2-3, with D possibly being TRBD2 (7 bases). This CDR3 comprises 16 residues. Germline CDR1 is ENHRY and CDR2 is SYGVKD. Trimming left V 5 bases short and J 4 bases short, with 19 bases between. CDR3 DNA: TGTGCCATCAGTTCCGGGGGGCGGGAGAGCGCAGATACGCAGTATTTT. This gives the protein CAISSGGRESADTQYF.

The chain carries TRBV7-6 and TRBJ2-1, with 9 nucleotides matching TRBD2. CDR3 length equals 15 residues. Germline CDR1 SGHVS, CDR2 FNYEAQ. V dropped 5 bases and J dropped 5; count of bases not matched to a gene: 7. In DNA, the CDR3 is TGTGCCAGCAGCGCCGAGCGGGGGGACCACAATGAGCAGTTCTTC. Translated, it gives CASSAERGDHNEQFF.

This clone has only a few counts. The rearrangement joins TRBV11-2 to TRBJ1-5; D remains unclear. V lost 5 bases to trimming and J lost 4 bases, with 6 bases between them. The CDR3 has 12 residues. Germline V gives CDR1 SGHAT, CDR2 FQNNGV. DNA of the CDR3: TGTGCCAGCAGCGATGAGAATCAGCCCCAGCATTTT. It yields the protein CASSDENQPQHF.

The chain combines TRBV6-1 with TRBJ2-3; TRBD2 matches at 11 bases. The CDR3 has 15 amino acids. Unmatched junction bases numbered 6, after V lost 6 bases and J lost 4 bases. Germline V gene data show CDR1 as MNHNS and CDR2 as SASEGT. The CDR3, as DNA: TGTGCCAGCAGGACTGGGACTAGCGGTGCAGATACGCAGTATTTT. This codes for CASRTGTSGADTQYF.

The V call is TRBV5-4, the J call TRBJ2-3, with 10 bases matching TRBD2. Germline V gene sequence: CDR1 SGHNT, CDR2 YYREEE (reference sequence). The CDR3 has 15 amino acids. V was pared by 4 bases and J by 2 bases, with 4 bases of the junction left unmatched. The CDR3 region is CASSPSGGATDTQYF. The DNA for the CDR3 is TGTGCCAGCAGCCCCAGCGGGGGGGCCACAGATACGCAGTATTTT.

The V gene is TRBV5-4, the J gene TRBJ2-5; 10 positions agree with TRBD2. Trimming removed 5 bases from V and 5 bases from J; junction bases left unmatched: 9. From germline, CDR1 is SGHNT and CDR2 YYREEE (reference sequence). The CDR3 is made up of 15 amino acids. DNA for the CDR3: TGTGCCAGCAGTAAAAATAGCGGGGGGCACGAGACCCAGTACTTC. Translated: CASSKNSGGHETQYF.

Only one count was recorded for this clone. J is TRBJ2-1 and V is TRBV6-5, with 10 bases that match TRBD1. This CDR3 spans 15 amino acids. Looked up from germline, CDR1 is MNHEY and CDR2 is SVGAGI. Losses at the gene ends were 6 bases for V and 8 bases for J; bases not matched to a gene: 10. CDR3 protein: CASRPQGQGIDEQFF. The CDR3 nucleotides read TGTGCCAGCAGACCCCAGGGACAGGGGATCGATGAGCAGTTCTTC.

This clone has a handful of counts. The J gene is TRBJ2-7, the V gene TRBV27; D remains ambiguous. Germline V CDR1 and CDR2: MNHEY, SMNVEV (reference sequence). V was pared by 4 bases and J by 2 bases, with 12 bases between. The CDR3 loop spans 14 amino acids. The CDR3 sequence is CASSSRQDPYEQYV. The CDR3 nucleotides are TGTGCCAGCAGTTCCCGCCAGGATCCCTACGAGCAGTACGTC.

The rearrangement links TRBV30 to TRBJ1-5; D gene unclear. Trimming took 2 bases from V and 9 from J, leaving 14 bases between them. The germline V gene has CDR1 GTSNPN and CDR2 SVGIG (reference sequence). The CDR3 runs to 13 residues. CDR3: CAWSSGDLRPQHF. CDR3 nucleotide sequence: TGTGCCTGGAGTTCAGGTGATCTACGGCCCCAGCATTTT.

This clone has just one count. The chain recombines TRBV27 with TRBJ2-1; TRBD2 aligns across 12 bases. J gave up 0 bases and V 3 bases, and 12 bases lay outside the gene matches. Germline V lookup: CDR1 MNHEY, CDR2 SMNVEV (reference sequence). This CDR3 is built from 20 residues. The CDR3 nucleotides are TGTGCCAGCAGTTTGACGACTAGCGGGGGATTTTTGAGCTCCTACAATGAGCAGTTCTTC. Protein product: CASSLTTSGGFLSSYNEQFF.

J is TRBJ2-1 and V is TRBV25-1; no reliable D call. V was cut by 0 bases and J by 10 bases, with 7 bases left in between. The CDR3 covers 12 residues. Germline CDR1 is MGHDK and CDR2 is SYGVNS. CDR3 region: CASSEYVVEQFF. CDR3 DNA sequence: TGTGCCAGCAGTGAATATGTCGTAGAGCAGTTCTTC. The full variable domain, rest sourced from reference TRBV25-1 and TRBJ2-1, is EADIYQTPRYLVIGTGKKITLECSQTMGHDKMYWYQQDPGMELHLIHYSYGVNSTEKGDLSSESTVSRIRTEHFPLTLESARPSHTSQYLCASSEYVVEQFFGPGTRLTVL.

Turning to this clone: A junction end diverges from the germline sequence, so it may reflect a read error. The rearrangement joins TRBV7-7 to TRBJ2-7; 7 bases are a match to TRBD1. The CDR3 length is 16 residues. The germline V gene encodes CDR1 SSHAT and CDR2 FNYEAQ (reference sequence). The CDR3 loop reads CASSPGSGQSSAEQYF. The CDR3 DNA is TGTGCTAGCAGCCCGGGTTCGGGACAGTCATCTGCCGAGCAGTACTTC.

V usage is TRBV4-3 and J usage is TRBJ2-3, with TRBD2 matching 8 bases. J was trimmed by 5 bases and V by 0 bases; bases with no gene match: 4. Germline V CDR1 and CDR2: LGHNA, YSLEER. This CDR3 has 15 amino acids. CDR3 sequence (DNA): TGCGCCAGCAGCCAAGAGGGAGCGGGAGTAGATACGCAGTATTTT. Residues: CASSQEGAGVDTQYF.